This T cell receptor (beta chain) was identified in a study of blood T cell repertoires in COVID-19. Study as a whole: T cells, B-cell-depleted T cells, or PBMCs provided the cDNA or gDNA that served as material.

The germline gives CDR1 MNHEY, CDR2 SVGAGI. V was clipped by 7 bases and J by 10 bases, with 14 bases between them. This CDR3 has 13 amino acids. Using immunoSEQ multiplex PCR, the repertoire was profiled, and TCRdb retains in-frame clones only, with some absent. Of about 130,000 clones listed, about 91% were seen once; the top ten hold 10%. Sample: peripheral blood. The J gene is TRBJ1-6, the V gene TRBV6-5; weak D call: TRBD1 (6 bases). This sequence originates from a man aged 45 to 65 with acute or convalescent COVID-19. This chain's CDR3 is CASTGERESPLHF. In DNA form, the CDR3 reads TGTGCCAGCACAGGGGAGAGGGAGTCACCCCTCCACTTT.